The 11 T cell receptor beta chains below come from one sample, sequenced in a study of blood T cells in healthy people across ages (dated by TCRdb to between 2015 and 2017). The library was generated by 5' RACE. The instrument was an Illumina HiSeq 2500. A second roughly 6 to 12 cycle PCR used a sample-barcoded 5' primer and a J-beta primer mix. Using fastp at Q25 and MiXCR, TCRdb reprocessed the public reads and kept productive beta chains. When rows share a CDR3 protein, they turn into one entry using the most common DNA and genes. In this sample the table shows 650,000 to 1,000,000 distinct CDR3 sequences, under 40% of which occur a single time. The top ten clones comprise 10% to 15% of the sample. The source material was blood. These receptors all stem from a man aged 18 to 29 in good health.

The chain combines TRBV5-6 with TRBJ1-1, with 7 nucleotides matching TRBD1. Germline lookup yields CDR1 SGHDT and CDR2 YYEEEE. The J segment lost 3 bases and the V segment lost 4 bases, leaving 18 bases of the junction unmatched. The CDR3 runs 18 residues. The CDR3 protein is CASSDLIGGASWDTEAFF. Here the CDR3 DNA reads TGTGCCAGCAGCGACCTCATAGGGGGCGCGTCTTGGGACACTGAAGCTTTCTTT.

The CDR3 nucleotides are TGTGCCATCAGTGACCTGGGGAACACTGAAGCTTTCTTT. As protein: CAISDLGNTEAFF. The V gene is TRBV10-3, the J gene TRBJ1-1; D is unresolved. Germline V lookup: CDR1 ENHRY, CDR2 SYGVKD. V lost 3 bases and J 1 base, leaving 6 bases between the germline ends. This CDR3 comprises 13 residues.

This clonotype was picked up a small number of times. V is TRBV20-1 and J is TRBJ2-1, with a weak D call TRBD2 (5 bases). Germline loops: CDR1 DFQATT, CDR2 SNEGSKA (reference sequence). With 5 bases removed from V and 10 bases from J, the gap between germline ends came to 15 bases. The CDR3 is made up of 12 amino acids. Here the CDR3 DNA reads TGCAGTGCTGAGCCCCGGACTGGGGAGCAGTTCTTC. Its protein is CSAEPRTGEQFF.

This clonotype has a handful of counts. V gene TRBV5-1 combines with J gene TRBJ2-1; 9 nucleotides match TRBD1. CDR1 and CDR2 from the germline V gene are SGHRS and YFSETQ. The J segment lost 8 bases and the V segment lost 1 base, leaving 4 bases of the junction unmatched. There are 14 residues in the CDR3. For the CDR3, the DNA is TGCGCCAGCAGCTTGAGGGACAGGGTGCATGAGCAGTTCTTC. Its translation: CASSLRDRVHEQFF.

This clonotype has a count of ten or more. J is TRBJ2-5 and V is TRBV20-1, with TRBD1 identical over 10 bases. The CDR3 totals 14 residues. After removal of 1 base from V and 8 bases from J, the junction contained 7 bases not matched to a gene. CDR1 is DFQATT and CDR2 is SNEGSKA in the germline V gene (reference sequence). The CDR3 loop is CSARVPGQGRTQYF. The CDR3 DNA reads TGCAGTGCTAGAGTCCCGGGACAGGGGCGTACCCAGTACTTC.

On this clonotype: One base away lies a much larger clone, so this may be a sequencing read error. The chain carries TRBV3-1 and TRBJ2-7; tentative D call: TRBD1 (5 bases). Near its end, the DNA agrees better with TRBJ2-5, so the J call may be wrong. Looked up from germline, CDR1 is LGHDT and CDR2 is YNNKEL (reference sequence). This CDR3 contains 13 residues. CDR3 amino acids: CASSQDAGKTQYF. CDR3 bases: TGTGCCAGCAGCCAAGACGCAGGGAAGACCCAGTACTTC.

The chain has TRBV5-5 and TRBJ2-2; 8 bases match TRBD1. The junction had 12 bases not matched to a gene; V was cut back by 4 bases and J by 4 bases. Germline assignment: CDR1 SGHKS and CDR2 YYEKEE (reference sequence). The CDR3 is 17 residues long. The CDR3 DNA follows: TGTGCCAGCAGCCTGACCCAGGGGGCGCCGGTCACCGGGGAGCTGTTTTTT. Translated, it gives CASSLTQGAPVTGELFF.

The chain is built from TRBV9 and TRBJ2-7, with D possibly being TRBD2 (5 bases). V was trimmed by 0 bases and J by 2 bases, leaving 9 bases between them. The CDR3 length is 14 residues. Germline assignment: CDR1 SGDLS and CDR2 YYNGEE. As DNA, the CDR3 is TGTGCCAGCAGCGTAGGTGACGGGACCTACGAGCAGTACTTC. Its protein product is CASSVGDGTYEQYF.

The chain is built from TRBV25-1 and TRBJ1-4; the D is unclear. The CDR3 runs to 15 residues. Trimming removed 6 bases at V and 0 bases at J, with 11 bases between. CDR1 MGHDK and CDR2 SYGVNS come from the germline V gene. The CDR3 reads CASSEGGPTNEKLFF. The CDR3 bases are TGTGCCAGCAGCGAGGGAGGTCCAACTAATGAAAAACTGTTTTTT.

The V gene is TRBV10-3, the J gene TRBJ2-2, with 13 bases identical to TRBD2. This CDR3 region has 16 residues. Germline assignment: CDR1 ENHRY and CDR2 SYGVKD. V lost 8 bases to trimming and J lost 2 bases; unmatched junction nucleotides: 5. DNA of the CDR3: TGTGCCATCTCACTAGCGGGGGGGCGAAACACCGGGGAGCTGTTTTTT. Encoded protein: CAISLAGGRNTGELFF.

This clonotype was seen ten or more times. The chain employs TRBV5-1 and TRBJ1-1, with unresolved D. The ends were cut back, 0 bases at V and 1 base at J, with 7 bases in the middle. This CDR3 is 14 amino acids long. In germline, CDR1 is SGHRS, CDR2 YFSETQ. CDR3 loop: CASSLVGGNTEAFF. The CDR3 DNA follows: TGCGCCAGCAGCTTGGTAGGCGGGAACACTGAAGCTTTCTTT.